One sample yielded the 20 T cell receptor beta chains listed below, sequenced in a study of T cell repertoires in cytomegalovirus infection. TCRdb independently ran MiXCR on the reads; one entry per CDR3 protein. This sample has 150,000 to 200,000 distinct CDR3 sequences, with 7.5% to 10% found just once. The sample taken for sequencing was PBMCs. The receptors stem from a human donor in good health (CMV status not recorded). Some clones in this sample may be carry-over from other donors' samples.

This clonotype was found many times. The chain couples TRBV5-1 to TRBJ2-3, with D perhaps TRBD1 (6 bases). This CDR3 comprises 15 residues. The V end was cut by 3 bases, the J end by 0 bases, with 11 bases between. Germline CDR1 and CDR2: SGHRS and YFSETQ. CDR3 residues: CASSYRDPSTDTQYF. CDR3 sequence (DNA): TGCGCCAGCAGCTACAGGGACCCAAGCACAGATACGCAGTATTTT. Based on the CDR3 plus reference TRBV5-1 and TRBJ2-3, the full variable domain is KAGVTQTPRYLIKTRGQQVTLSCSPISGHRSVSWYQQTPGQGLQFLFEYFSETQRNKGNFPGRFSGRQFSNSRSEMNVSTLELGDSALYLCASSYRDPSTDTQYFGPGTRLTVL.

To note about this clonotype: Germline is not matched at one junction end, which may reflect a read error. The chain links TRBV14 to TRBJ2-2, with TRBD2 identical over 13 bases. This CDR3 has 15 residues. Germline V lookup: CDR1 SGHDN, CDR2 FVKESK. The CDR3 DNA reads as TGTGCCAGCAGCCGCGGACTAGCGGGAGTCGGGGGGCTGTTTTTT. Encoded protein: CASSRGLAGVGGLFF.

Of note for this clonotype: A clone one base away is much larger, so this may be a read error. The chain is built from TRBV20-1 and TRBJ2-7, with 14 bases identical to TRBD2. The CDR3 extends over 15 amino acids. Germline V CDR1 and CDR2: DFQATT, SNEGSKA (reference sequence). CDR3 nucleotide sequence: TGCAGTGCTGGAGACGGGACTAGCGGGGGTTACGAGCAGTACTTC. It yields the protein CSAGDGTSGGYEQYF.

A few counts support this clonotype. The V and J genes are TRBV5-1 and TRBJ1-3, with unresolved D. Germline CDR1 and CDR2: SGHRS and YFSETQ. There are 15 residues in the CDR3. The V end was cut by 0 bases, the J end by 4 bases, with 11 bases between. CDR3 nucleotide sequence: TGCGCCAGCAGCTTGGAGCTCCCCTCCGGAAACACCATATATTTT. It encodes CASSLELPSGNTIYF.

This clonotype was seen repeatedly, ten times or more. The V and J genes are TRBV19 and TRBJ2-1; 13 nucleotides match TRBD2. V shed 8 bases and J 0 bases; nucleotides not matched to a gene: 7. The germline V gene has CDR1 LNHDA and CDR2 SQIVND (reference sequence). CDR3 length: 17 residues. The CDR3 loop is CASCSTSGGSSYNEQFF. The CDR3 coding sequence is TGTGCCAGTTGCTCGACTAGCGGGGGGAGCTCCTACAATGAGCAGTTCTTC.

This clonotype was recorded many times. The chain is built from TRBV7-2 and TRBJ1-4; D might be TRBD1 (5 bases). The CDR3 extends over 15 amino acids. The V end was cut by 5 bases, the J end by 2 bases, with 12 bases between. The V gene's germline CDR1 is SGHTA and CDR2 FQGNSA. CDR3 amino acids: CASSNRAGTNEKLFF. CDR3 DNA: TGTGCCAGCAGCAACCGGGCAGGGACTAATGAAAAACTGTTTTTT.

The chain uses TRBV6-8 and TRBJ1-1; D is perhaps TRBD1 (5 bases). Germline V gene sequence: CDR1 MNHGY, CDR2 SAAAGT. CDR3 size: 15 residues. V was clipped by 7 bases and J by 6 bases, with 21 bases between them. This CDR3 is CASTLRGVFGSEAFF. Written as DNA, the CDR3 is TGTGCCAGCACCCTACGGGGGGTTTTTGGGTCTGAAGCTTTCTTT.

This clonotype was detected only a few times. The chain employs TRBV13 and TRBJ2-7, with 8 bases that match TRBD2. Trimming cost V 3 bases and J 6 bases; bases outside gene matches: 13. CDR1 is PRHDT and CDR2 is FYEKMQ in the germline V gene (reference sequence). This CDR3 has 16 amino acids. CDR3 loop: CASSFHPSGSRGEQYF. CDR3 bases: TGTGCCAGCAGCTTTCATCCTAGCGGGTCGAGAGGCGAGCAGTACTTC.

This clonotype was seen at least ten times. The rearrangement uses TRBV30 and TRBJ1-3; TRBD1 aligns across 8 bases. J lost 2 bases, V lost 3 bases, and 6 bases had no gene match. Germline V gene sequence: CDR1 GTSNPN, CDR2 SVGIG (reference sequence). This CDR3 is built from 15 residues. For the CDR3, the DNA is TGTGCCTGGAGGTCGACAGGGGCTACTGGAAACACCATATATTTT. It specifies CAWRSTGATGNTIYF. The full variable domain, rest sourced from reference TRBV30 and TRBJ1-3, is SQTIHQWPATLVQPVGSPLSLECTVEGTSNPNLYWYRQAAGRGLQLLFYSVGIGQISSEVPQNLSASRPQDRQFILSSKKLLLSDSGFYLCAWRSTGATGNTIYFGEGSWLTVV.

In the case of this clonotype: This may be a read error: a much more frequent sequence differs by one nucleotide. V usage is TRBV6-4 and J usage is TRBJ2-1, with 7 bases aligning to TRBD1. The CDR3 spans 14 residues. Germline V gives CDR1 MRHNA, CDR2 SNTAGT. The CDR3 DNA reads TGTGCCAGCAGTGACTCAACAGGGGAGAATGAGCGGTTCTTC. Encoded protein: CASSDSTGENERFF.

The rearrangement links TRBV19 to TRBJ2-1; 11 nucleotides line up with TRBD2. The CDR3 consists of 15 residues. Trimming removed 7 bases from V and 7 bases from J; junction bases left unmatched: 9. Per the germline V gene, CDR1 is LNHDA and CDR2 is SQIVND (reference sequence). CDR3 sequence (DNA): TGTGCCAGTATCCGTAGCGGGAGGGCCGGGAATGAGCAGTTCTTC. The encoded protein is CASIRSGRAGNEQFF.

The V gene is TRBV10-3, the J gene TRBJ2-3; D tentatively reads TRBD1 or TRBD2 (6 bases each). The CDR3 covers 14 residues. V was cut by 4 bases and J by 3 bases, with 11 bases left in between. Per germline, CDR1 ENHRY and CDR2 SYGVKD. The CDR3, as DNA: TGTGCCATCAGTGGGGGGGCGTCGACAGATACGCAGTATTTT. Its translation: CAISGGASTDTQYF.

This clonotype was seen repeatedly, ten times or more. This chain links TRBV29-1 with TRBJ2-1, with D possibly matching TRBD2 (8 bases). Trimming left V 2 bases short and J 8 bases short, with 25 bases between. Germline values: CDR1 SQVTM, CDR2 ANQGSEA. This CDR3 comprises 17 residues. CDR3 protein: CSVEKGTVFPGRDEQFF. Written as DNA, the CDR3 is TGCAGCGTTGAAAAGGGGACAGTTTTCCCCGGGAGGGATGAGCAGTTCTTC.

This clonotype was detected ten times or more. The gene calls are TRBV7-2 and TRBJ2-1; TRBD2 matches 7 bases. The CDR3 covers 16 residues. Germline CDR1 SGHTA, CDR2 FQGNSA. Germline trimming cut 3 bases from V and 0 bases from J; bases unmatched to any gene: 5. The CDR3 spells CASSFVGGSSYNEQFF. The CDR3 nucleotides read TGTGCCAGCAGCTTTGTAGGCGGGAGCTCCTACAATGAGCAGTTCTTC.

A note on this clonotype: This clone may be a read error of a much larger clone one base away. The rearrangement links TRBV7-9 to TRBJ2-1, with 9 nucleotides matching TRBD2. The CDR3 sequence is 14 residues long. Germline assignment: CDR1 SEHNR and CDR2 FQNEAQ (reference sequence). This CDR3 is CASTTVLAGAEQVF. CDR3 nucleotides: TGTGCCAGCACCACGGTACTAGCGGGCGCTGAGCAGGTCTTC. The variable domain in full, completed from reference TRBV7-9 and TRBJ2-1, reads DTGVSQNPRHKITKRGQNVTFRCDPISEHNRLYWYRQTLGQGPEFLTYFQNEAQLEKSRLLSDRFSAERPKGSFSTLEIQRTEQGDSAMYLCASTTVLAGAEQVFGPGTRLTVL.

The chain employs TRBV6-4 and TRBJ2-3, with a possible D match to TRBD2 (5 bases). V shed 5 bases and J shed 0 bases, with 6 bases lying between them. This CDR3 region has 13 residues. Germline V lookup: CDR1 MRHNA, CDR2 SNTAGT. Here the CDR3 reads CASSWTSTDTQYF. CDR3 bases: TGTGCCAGCAGTTGGACTAGCACAGATACGCAGTATTTT.

This clonotype appeared a few times. This rearrangement joins TRBV19 to TRBJ2-1; D is unresolved. There are 13 residues in the CDR3. Germline values: CDR1 LNHDA, CDR2 SQIVND (reference sequence). Trimming shortened V by 3 bases and J by 4 bases, and 7 bases separated the two germline ends. DNA of the CDR3: TGTGCCAGTAGTATGCTGAGATACAATGAGCAGTTCTTC. This sequence encodes CASSMLRYNEQFF.

This chain uses TRBV2 with TRBJ2-1; possibly TRBD1 for D (6 bases). This CDR3 has 14 residues. V dropped 6 bases and J dropped 9 bases, with 18 bases sitting between them. The germline CDR1 and CDR2 sequences are SNHLY and FYNNEI. This CDR3 is CASRPAGIGGEQFF. Here the CDR3 DNA reads TGTGCCAGCAGGCCAGCCGGGATAGGGGGTGAGCAGTTCTTC.

This clonotype turned up a few times. One end of the junction is discordant with germline, which a read error may explain. This chain joins TRBV4-1 and TRBJ1-5, with D unresolved. CDR3 length: 15 amino acids. Looked up from germline, CDR1 is MGHRA and CDR2 is YSYEKL. The CDR3 sequence: CASSQEGESNQPQHF. The CDR3 DNA reads TGTGCCAGCAGCCAAGAAGGTGAGAGCAATCAGCCCCAGCATTTT.

This clonotype was counted at least ten times. The V and J genes are TRBV7-3 and TRBJ2-4, with a tentative D call TRBD2 (5 bases). CDR3 length: 13 amino acids. Deletions cut 2 bases from V and 8 bases from J, with 10 bases between. Germline CDR1 is SGHTA and CDR2 is FQGTGA. For the CDR3, the DNA is TGTGCCAGCAGCTTAGGAGGTTTGGACATTCAGTACTTC. Its protein product is CASSLGGLDIQYF.